This T cell receptor beta chain was captured in a study of blood T cells in healthy people across ages. Study findings and constraints: Possibly confounding the expanded clonotype changes was the fact that donor CMV status was unknown.

Details on this clonotype: Antigen unknown.

Samples each yielded at least 5 micrograms of total RNA. Primed by a sample-barcoded 5' primer and a J-beta primer mix, a second PCR proceeded for roughly 6 to 12 cycles. Every sample gave at least 2.5 million paired-end reads containing CDR3. TCRdb called the 5' RACE reads again in MiXCR, with one record for every CDR3 protein. This sample has some 920,000 distinct CDR3 sequences, with roughly 51% found just once. This CDR3 spans 15 amino acids. This TCR was recovered from a woman aged 60-75 years in good health. The sample was blood. This chain uses TRBV12-3 or TRBV12-4 with TRBJ2-5; 7 bases agree with TRBD1. The DNA end favors TRBJ2-7, so the J call may be wrong. Written as DNA, the CDR3 is TGTGCCAGCAGTCAAAGACAGGGAACTAGTCACGAGCAGTACTTC. This codes for CASSQRQGTSHEQYF.